This T cell receptor beta chain was identified during a study of T-cell reconstitution after alpha-beta-depleted transplantation in children. Study-wide findings and caveats: Recipient T cells and thymic progenitors that survived were the source of the high TCRbeta diversity seen at day 60 in some patients. As was reported, about two months after transplant, alpha-beta T cells came from several hundred expanded graft clones.

The CDR3 covers 14 residues. Germline CDR1 reads SGHNT; CDR2 reads YENEEA. Trimming removed 4 bases from V and 1 base from J, with 8 bases in between. Unique molecular identifiers were incorporated when the TCRbeta library was constructed. TCRdb recomputed calls from the PCR reads with MiXCR, one row per CDR3 protein. There are some 550,000 distinct CDR3 sequences in the sample; under 25% occur only once, and 13% to 15% lies in the top ten. Worth noting for this clonotype: The antigen is unknown.

The source was PBMCs, mostly from graft donor cells, collected 360 days after TCRalphabeta/CD19-depleted stem cell transplant. The rearrangement joins TRBV11-3 to TRBJ2-1; D ambiguous. The clonotype originates from a boy less than two years old who had a stem cell transplant for acute myeloid leukemia, so the T cells may come from the graft donor. The CDR3 reads CASSSRRSYNEQFF. The CDR3 DNA reads TGTGCCAGCAGCTCCAGACGATCCTACAATGAGCAGTTCTTC.